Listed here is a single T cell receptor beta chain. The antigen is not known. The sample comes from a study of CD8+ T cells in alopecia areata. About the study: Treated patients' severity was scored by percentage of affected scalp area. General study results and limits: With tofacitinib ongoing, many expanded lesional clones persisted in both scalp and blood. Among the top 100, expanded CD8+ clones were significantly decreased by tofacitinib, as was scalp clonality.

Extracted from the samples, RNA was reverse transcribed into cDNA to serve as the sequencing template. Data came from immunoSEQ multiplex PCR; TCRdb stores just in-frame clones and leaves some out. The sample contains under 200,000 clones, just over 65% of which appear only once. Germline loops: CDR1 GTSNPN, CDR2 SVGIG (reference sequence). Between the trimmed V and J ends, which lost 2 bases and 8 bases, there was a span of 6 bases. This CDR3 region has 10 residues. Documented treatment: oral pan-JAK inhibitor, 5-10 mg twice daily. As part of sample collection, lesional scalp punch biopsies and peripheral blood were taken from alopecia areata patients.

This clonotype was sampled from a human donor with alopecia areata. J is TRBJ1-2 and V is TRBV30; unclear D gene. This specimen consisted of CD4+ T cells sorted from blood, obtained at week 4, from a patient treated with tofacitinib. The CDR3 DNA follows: TGTGCCTGGAGTACGGGAGGCTACACCTTC. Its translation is CAWSTGGYTF.